This entry is about one T cell receptor (beta chain). Its antigen is not known. The sample originates from a study of CD8+ T cells in alopecia areata. For the study at large: Treated patients took oral tofacitinib at 5 to 10 mg twice daily. Study-level points and caveats: Patients shared TCRs less clearly than mice did, possibly owing to HLA. The study found that many expanded lesional clones persisted in scalp and blood during tofacitinib.

Extraction and reverse transcription of RNA yielded cDNA as the sequencing template. This table comes from immunoSEQ multiplex PCR, and its TCRdb copy is limited to in-frame clones, with some not included. The sample consists of roughly 40,000 clones, roughly 65% of them appearing once. Treatment noted: oral pan-JAK inhibitor, 5-10 mg twice daily. CDR3 length: 14 amino acids. Germline V gives CDR1 SQVTM, CDR2 ANQGSEA. V lost 7 bases to trimming and J lost 2 bases; unmatched junction nucleotides: 7. The receptor was isolated from a human donor with alopecia areata. Specimen: CD8+ T cells sorted from blood, collected at week 4, from a patient treated with tofacitinib. The chain carries TRBV29-1 and TRBJ2-1, with 8 nucleotides matching TRBD2. The CDR3 DNA is TGCAGCGCCTCGGGGGGGGATGCCTACAATGAGCAGTTCTTC. Protein sequence: CSASGGDAYNEQFF.